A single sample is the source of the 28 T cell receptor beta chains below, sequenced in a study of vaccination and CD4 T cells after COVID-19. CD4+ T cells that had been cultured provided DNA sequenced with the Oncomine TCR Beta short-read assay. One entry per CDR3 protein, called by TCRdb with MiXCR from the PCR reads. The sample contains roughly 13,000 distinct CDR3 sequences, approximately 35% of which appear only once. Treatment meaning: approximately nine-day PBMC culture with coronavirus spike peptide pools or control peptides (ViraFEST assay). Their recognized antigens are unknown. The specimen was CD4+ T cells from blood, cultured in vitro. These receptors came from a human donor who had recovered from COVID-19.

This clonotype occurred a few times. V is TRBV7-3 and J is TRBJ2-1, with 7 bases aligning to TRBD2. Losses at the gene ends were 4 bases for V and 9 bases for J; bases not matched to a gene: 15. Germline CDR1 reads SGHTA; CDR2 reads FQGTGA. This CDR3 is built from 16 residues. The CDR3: CASSSAGVGAIREQFF. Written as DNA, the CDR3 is TGTGCCAGCAGCTCCGCGGGAGTTGGGGCAATACGTGAGCAGTTCTTC.

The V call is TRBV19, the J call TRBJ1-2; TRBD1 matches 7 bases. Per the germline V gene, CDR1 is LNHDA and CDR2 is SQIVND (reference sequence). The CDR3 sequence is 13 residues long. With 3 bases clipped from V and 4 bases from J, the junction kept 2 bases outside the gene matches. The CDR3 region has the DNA TGTGCCAGTAGTATGGACAGGATCTATGGCTACACCTTC. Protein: CASSMDRIYGYTF.

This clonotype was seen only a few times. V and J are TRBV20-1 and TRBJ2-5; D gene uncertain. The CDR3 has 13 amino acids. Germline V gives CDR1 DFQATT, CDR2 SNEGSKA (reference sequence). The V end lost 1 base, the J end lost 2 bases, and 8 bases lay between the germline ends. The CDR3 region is CSARVPAQETQYF. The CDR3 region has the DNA TGCAGTGCTAGAGTCCCGGCTCAAGAGACCCAGTACTTC.

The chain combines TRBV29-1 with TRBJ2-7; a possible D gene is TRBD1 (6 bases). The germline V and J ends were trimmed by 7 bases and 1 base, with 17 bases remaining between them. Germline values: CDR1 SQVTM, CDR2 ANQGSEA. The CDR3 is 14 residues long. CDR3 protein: CSAKVARGSYEQYF. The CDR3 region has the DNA TGCAGCGCCAAGGTGGCCAGGGGATCCTACGAGCAGTACTTC.

The CDR3 DNA reads as TGTGCCAGCAGCTTAGTACTAGCGGGGCCCACAGATACGCAGTATTTT. Protein sequence: CASSLVLAGPTDTQYF. V and J are TRBV7-2 and TRBJ2-3, with 10 bases that match TRBD2. CDR1 and CDR2 (germline): SGHTA, FQGNSA. J gave up 2 bases and V 1 base, and 3 bases lay outside the gene matches. The CDR3 has 16 residues.

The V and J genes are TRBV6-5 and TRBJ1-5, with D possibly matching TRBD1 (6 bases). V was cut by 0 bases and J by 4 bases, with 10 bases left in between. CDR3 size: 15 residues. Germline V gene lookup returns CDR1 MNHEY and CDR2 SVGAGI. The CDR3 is CASSYSWGANQPQHF. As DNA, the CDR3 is TGTGCCAGCAGTTACTCGTGGGGGGCAAATCAGCCCCAGCATTTT.

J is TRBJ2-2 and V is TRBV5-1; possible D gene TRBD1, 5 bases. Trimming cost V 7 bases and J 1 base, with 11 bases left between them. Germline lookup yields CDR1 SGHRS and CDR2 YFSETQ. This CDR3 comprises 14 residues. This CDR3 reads CASDKGLNTGELFF. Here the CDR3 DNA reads TGCGCCAGCGATAAGGGGCTGAACACCGGGGAGCTGTTTTTT.

CDR3 sequence: CASSLQRANTGELFF. CDR3 nucleotides: TGTGCCAGCAGCTTGCAGCGCGCGAACACCGGGGAGCTGTTTTTT. The rearrangement uses TRBV5-6 and TRBJ2-2; the D is unclear. Germline V gene data show CDR1 as SGHDT and CDR2 as YYEEEE. The CDR3 loop spans 15 amino acids. The germline V and J ends were trimmed by 1 base and 0 bases, with 7 bases remaining between them.

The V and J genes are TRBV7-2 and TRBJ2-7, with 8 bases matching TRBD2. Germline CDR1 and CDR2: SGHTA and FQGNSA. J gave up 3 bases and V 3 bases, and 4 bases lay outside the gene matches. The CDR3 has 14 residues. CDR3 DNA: TGTGCCAGCAGCTTCCGGACTAGCAGCTACGAGCAGTACTTC. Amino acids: CASSFRTSSYEQYF.

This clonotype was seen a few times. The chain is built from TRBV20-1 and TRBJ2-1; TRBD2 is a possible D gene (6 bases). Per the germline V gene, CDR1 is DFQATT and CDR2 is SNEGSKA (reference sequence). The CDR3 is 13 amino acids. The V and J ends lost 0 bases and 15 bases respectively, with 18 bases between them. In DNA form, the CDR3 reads TGCAGTGCTAGAGACGGGGTTAGCGGAGTTGGGTTCTTC. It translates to CSARDGVSGVGFF.

The CDR3 protein is CSAGGQVVGAEAFF. CDR3 DNA: TGCAGTGCTGGAGGACAGGTCGTTGGCGCTGAAGCTTTCTTT. V usage is TRBV20-1 and J usage is TRBJ1-1; 7 nucleotides match TRBD1. The CDR3 has 14 amino acids. CDR1 DFQATT and CDR2 SNEGSKA come from the germline V gene (reference sequence). The V gene end was trimmed by 5 bases and the J gene end by 6 bases; junction bases not matched to a gene: 12.

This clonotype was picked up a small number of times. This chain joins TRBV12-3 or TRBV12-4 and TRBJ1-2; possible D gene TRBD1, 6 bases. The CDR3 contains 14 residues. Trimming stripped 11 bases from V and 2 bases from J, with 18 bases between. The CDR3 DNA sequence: TGTGCCTCGAAAGTTTGGAGGGGGAACTATGGCTACACCTTC. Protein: CASKVWRGNYGYTF.

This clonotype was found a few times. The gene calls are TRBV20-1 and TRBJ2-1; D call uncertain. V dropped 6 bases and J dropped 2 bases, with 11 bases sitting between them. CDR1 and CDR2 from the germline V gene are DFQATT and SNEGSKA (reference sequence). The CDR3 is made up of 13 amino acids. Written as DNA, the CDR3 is TGCAGTGCCTGGACCTGGACCTACAATGAGCAGTTCTTC. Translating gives CSAWTWTYNEQFF.

The chain's CDR3 is CASSLVSSGDTQYF. The CDR3 coding sequence is TGTGCCAGCAGCTTAGTTTCTAGCGGAGATACGCAGTATTTT. V gene TRBV7-2 combines with J gene TRBJ2-3, with 7 bases matching TRBD2. Germline trimming cut 1 base from V and 5 bases from J; bases unmatched to any gene: 3. This CDR3 region has 14 residues. Per germline, CDR1 SGHTA and CDR2 FQGNSA.

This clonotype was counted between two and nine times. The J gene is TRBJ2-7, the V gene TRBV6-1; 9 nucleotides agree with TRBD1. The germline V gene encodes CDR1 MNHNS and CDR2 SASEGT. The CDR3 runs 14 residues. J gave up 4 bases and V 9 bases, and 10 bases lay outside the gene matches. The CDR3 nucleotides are TGTGCCAGTGAACCGGGACAGGGTGTATACGAGCAGTACTTC. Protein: CASEPGQGVYEQYF.

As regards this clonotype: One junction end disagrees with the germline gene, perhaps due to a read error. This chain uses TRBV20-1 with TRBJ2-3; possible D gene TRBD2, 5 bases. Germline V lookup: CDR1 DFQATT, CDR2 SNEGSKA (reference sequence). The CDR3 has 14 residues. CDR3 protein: CSARFRDGTDKQYF. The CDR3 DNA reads TGCAGTGCTAGATTCCGGGATGGCACAGATAAGCAGTATTTT.

CDR3 in DNA: TGTGCCAGCAGCCCCCCCCAAGGACCTTCAGTCAGCTACACCTTC. Amino acid sequence: CASSPPQGPSVSYTF. The genes are TRBV3-1 and TRBJ1-2; D unclear. This CDR3 has 15 amino acids. The ends were cut back, 4 bases at V and 9 bases at J, with 21 bases in the middle. Germline CDR1 is LGHDT and CDR2 is YNNKEL (reference sequence).

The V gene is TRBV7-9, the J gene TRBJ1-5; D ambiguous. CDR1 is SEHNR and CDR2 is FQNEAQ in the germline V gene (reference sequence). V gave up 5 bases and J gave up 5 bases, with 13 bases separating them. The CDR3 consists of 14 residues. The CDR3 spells CASSLGSGYQPQHF. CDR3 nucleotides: TGTGCCAGCAGCCTGGGTTCTGGTTATCAGCCCCAGCATTTT.

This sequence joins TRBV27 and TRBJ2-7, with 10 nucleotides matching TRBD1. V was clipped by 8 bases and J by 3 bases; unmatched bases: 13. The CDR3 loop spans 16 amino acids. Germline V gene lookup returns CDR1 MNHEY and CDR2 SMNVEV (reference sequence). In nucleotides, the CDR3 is TGTGCCAGCGGGGTAAGATGGGGACAGGGGATCTACGAGCAGTACTTC. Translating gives CASGVRWGQGIYEQYF.

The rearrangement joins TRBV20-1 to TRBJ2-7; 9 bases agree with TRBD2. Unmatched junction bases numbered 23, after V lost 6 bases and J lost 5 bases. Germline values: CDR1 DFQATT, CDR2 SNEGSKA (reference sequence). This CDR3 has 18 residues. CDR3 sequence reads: CSALFFWVEREDWDEQYF. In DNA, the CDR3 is TGCAGTGCCCTCTTTTTTTGGGTCGAGCGGGAGGATTGGGACGAGCAGTACTTC.

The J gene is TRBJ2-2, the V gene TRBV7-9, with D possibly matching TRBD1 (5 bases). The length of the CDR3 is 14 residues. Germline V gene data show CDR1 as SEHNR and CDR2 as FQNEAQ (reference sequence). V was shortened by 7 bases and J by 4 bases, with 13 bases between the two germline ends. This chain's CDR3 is CASTRQISTGELFF. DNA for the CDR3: TGTGCCAGCACCAGACAGATTTCCACCGGGGAGCTGTTTTTT.

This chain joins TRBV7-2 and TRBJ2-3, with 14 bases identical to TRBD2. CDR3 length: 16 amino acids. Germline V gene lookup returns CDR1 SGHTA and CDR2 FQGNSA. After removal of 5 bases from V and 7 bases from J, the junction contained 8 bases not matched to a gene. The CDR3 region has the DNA TGTGCCAGCAGCCCCCCGGGACTAGCGGGAGTAAATACGCAGTATTTT. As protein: CASSPPGLAGVNTQYF. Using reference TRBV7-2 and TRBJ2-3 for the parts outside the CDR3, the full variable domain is GAGVSQSPSNKVTEKGKDVELRCDPISGHTALYWYRQSLGQGLEFLIYFQGNSAPDKSGLPSDRFSAERTGGSVSTLTIQRTQQEDSAVYLCASSPPGLAGVNTQYFGPGTRLTVL.

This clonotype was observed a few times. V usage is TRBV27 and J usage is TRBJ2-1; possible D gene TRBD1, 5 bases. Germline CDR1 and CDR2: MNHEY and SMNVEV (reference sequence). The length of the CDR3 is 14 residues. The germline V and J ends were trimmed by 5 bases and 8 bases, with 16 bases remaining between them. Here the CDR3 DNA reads TGTGCCAGCAGTCCCGCCAGGGATTTCGATGAGCAGTTCTTC. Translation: CASSPARDFDEQFF.

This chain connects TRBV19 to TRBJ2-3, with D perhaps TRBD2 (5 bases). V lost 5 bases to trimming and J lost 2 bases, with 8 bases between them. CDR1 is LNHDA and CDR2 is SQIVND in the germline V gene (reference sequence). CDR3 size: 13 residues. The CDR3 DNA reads TGTGCCAGTAGTGCGGACTTCACAGATACGCAGTATTTT. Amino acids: CASSADFTDTQYF.

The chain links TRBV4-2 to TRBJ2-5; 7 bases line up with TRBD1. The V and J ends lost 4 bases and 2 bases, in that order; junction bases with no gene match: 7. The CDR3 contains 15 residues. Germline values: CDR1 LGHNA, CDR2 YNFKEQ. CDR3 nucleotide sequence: TGTGCCAGCAGCCGGGACAGTTATACTCAAGAGACCCAGTACTTC. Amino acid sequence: CASSRDSYTQETQYF.

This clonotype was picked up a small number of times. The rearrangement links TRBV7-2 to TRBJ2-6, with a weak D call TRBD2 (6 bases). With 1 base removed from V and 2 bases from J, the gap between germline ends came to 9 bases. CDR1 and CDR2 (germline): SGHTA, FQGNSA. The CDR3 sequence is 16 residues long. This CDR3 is CASSLGPGAGANVLTF. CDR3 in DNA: TGTGCCAGCAGCTTAGGTCCGGGGGCTGGGGCCAACGTCCTGACTTTC. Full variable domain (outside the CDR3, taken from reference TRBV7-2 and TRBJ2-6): GAGVSQSPSNKVTEKGKDVELRCDPISGHTALYWYRQSLGQGLEFLIYFQGNSAPDKSGLPSDRFSAERTGGSVSTLTIQRTQQEDSAVYLCASSLGPGAGANVLTFGAGSRLTVL.

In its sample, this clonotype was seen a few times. CDR3 in amino acids: CASSHRQPRDRRGNQPQHF. The CDR3, as DNA: TGTGCCAGCAGCCACCGCCAGCCCAGGGACCGGAGGGGCAATCAGCCCCAGCATTTT. The J gene is TRBJ1-5, the V gene TRBV7-6, with D possibly being TRBD1 (5 bases). Germline lookup yields CDR1 SGHVS and CDR2 FNYEAQ. Trimming shortened V by 5 bases and J by 2 bases, and 25 bases separated the two germline ends. CDR3 length: 19 amino acids.

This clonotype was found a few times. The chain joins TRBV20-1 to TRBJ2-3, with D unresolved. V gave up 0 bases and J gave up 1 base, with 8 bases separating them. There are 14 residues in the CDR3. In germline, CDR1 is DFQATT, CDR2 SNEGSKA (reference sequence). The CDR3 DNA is TGCAGTGCTAGAGATATGTTGCGCACAGATACGCAGTATTTT. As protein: CSARDMLRTDTQYF.